A single sample is the source of the 27 T cell receptor beta chains below, sequenced in a study of cytomegalovirus exposure and HLA in healthy donors. The method was immunoSEQ multiplex PCR; TCRdb's version includes in-frame clones alone and lacks a portion of them. This sample has fewer than 130,000 clones, with 85% to 90% found just once. The specimen sequenced was PBMCs. Receptor source: a woman aged 30 to 39 in good health and CMV-seropositive.

About this clone: Other DNA variants within this sample encode the same CDR3. The DNA of the CDR3 is TGCAGCGTTCCAGGGGGCTATGGCTACACCTTC. Amino acid sequence: CSVPGGYGYTF. The genes are TRBV29-1 and TRBJ1-2, with 7 bases matching TRBD1. The CDR3 runs to 11 residues. Germline V lookup: CDR1 SQVTM, CDR2 ANQGSEA. V gave up 5 bases and J gave up 4 bases; unmatched junction bases: 1.

The chain employs TRBV5-1 and TRBJ1-1, with D maybe TRBD1 (6 bases). There are 14 residues in the CDR3. V lost 4 bases and J lost 2, with 12 bases in between. Germline-derived CDR1 and CDR2 are SGHRS and YFSETQ. The CDR3 here is CASSLDSTNTEAFF. CDR3 nucleotide sequence: TGCGCCAGCAGCCTGGACAGTACTAACACTGAAGCTTTCTTT.

Only a few counts were recorded for this clone. The chain couples TRBV2 to TRBJ2-7; the match to TRBD1 covers 8 bases. Germline trimming cut 5 bases from V and 6 bases from J; bases unmatched to any gene: 3. The CDR3 loop spans 12 amino acids. Germline CDR1 reads SNHLY; CDR2 reads FYNNEI. CDR3 sequence reads: CASSRTGIEQYF. The CDR3 coding sequence is TGTGCCAGCAGTCGGACAGGGATCGAGCAGTACTTC. Looking up the rest from reference TRBV2 and TRBJ2-7 gives the full variable domain: EPEVTQTPSHQVTQMGQEVILRCVPISNHLYFYWYRQILGQKVEFLVSFYNNEISEKSEIFDDQFSVERPDGSNFTLKIRSTKLEDSAMYFCASSRTGIEQYFGPGTRLTVT.

This sequence joins TRBV30 and TRBJ2-3, with TRBD2 matching over 11 bases. The CDR3 runs to 15 residues. Germline V gene sequence: CDR1 GTSNPN, CDR2 SVGIG (reference sequence). The V and J ends lost 4 bases and 4 bases, in that order; junction bases with no gene match: 7. DNA of the CDR3: TGTGCCTGGACCCTTACTAGCGGGGGAGCAGATACGCAGTATTTT. Translating it yields CAWTLTSGGADTQYF.

The chain couples TRBV7-3 to TRBJ1-1; D not resolved. CDR1 and CDR2 from the germline V gene are SGHTA and FQGTGA. The CDR3 spans 16 residues. V shed 4 bases and J shed 3 bases, with 18 bases lying between them. The chain's CDR3 is CASSSKPTSLYTEAFF. CDR3 bases: TGTGCCAGCAGCTCTAAACCGACATCATTATACACTGAAGCTTTCTTT.

A few counts support this clone. J is TRBJ2-2 and V is TRBV18; 9 nucleotides match TRBD2. Trimming took 3 bases from V and 4 from J; bases not matched to a gene: 6. In germline, CDR1 is KGHSH, CDR2 LQKENI. This CDR3 has 16 residues. CDR3 sequence reads: CASSPRLADVTGELFF. The CDR3 region has the DNA TGTGCCAGCTCACCGAGACTAGCGGATGTCACCGGGGAGCTGTTTTTT.

Here the CDR3 DNA reads TGTGCCATCGCGAGGGAGGGTACGCAGTATTTT. Translated: CAIAREGTQYF. The chain uses TRBV10-3 and TRBJ2-3; 7 bases match TRBD2. The V gene end was trimmed by 8 bases and the J gene end by 8 bases; junction bases not matched to a gene: 4. CDR3 length: 11 amino acids. Germline CDR1 and CDR2: ENHRY and SYGVKD.

With respect to this clone: A junction boundary mismatches the germline segment, possibly from a read error. V usage is TRBV7-7 and J usage is TRBJ2-7, with TRBD1 matching over 9 bases. The CDR3 is 15 residues long. CDR1 is SSHAT and CDR2 is FNYEAQ in the germline V gene (reference sequence). CDR3 protein: CASSLGTGFAYEQYF. Written as DNA, the CDR3 is TGTGCTAGCAGCTTGGGGACAGGGTTCGCCTACGAGCAGTACTTC.

V is TRBV27 and J is TRBJ2-1, with 7 positions matching TRBD1. The CDR3 has 15 amino acids. CDR1 is MNHEY and CDR2 is SMNVEV in the germline V gene (reference sequence). J gave up 7 bases and V 0 bases, and 6 bases lay outside the gene matches. CDR3 sequence reads: CASSLSTGPSNEQFF. The CDR3 coding sequence is TGTGCCAGCAGTTTATCGACAGGGCCGAGTAATGAGCAGTTCTTC.

The CDR3: CASRGSGEETQYF. The CDR3 DNA reads as TGTGCCAGCAGAGGCTCGGGAGAGGAGACCCAGTACTTC. The chain carries TRBV25-1 and TRBJ2-5, with D possibly being TRBD2 (6 bases). CDR3 length: 13 amino acids. Germline CDR1 MGHDK, CDR2 SYGVNS. V lost 6 bases and J lost 5, with 13 bases in between.

The chain couples TRBV7-3 to TRBJ2-3; D not resolved. CDR3 length equals 15 residues. Germline assignment: CDR1 SGHTA and CDR2 FQGTGA. The germline V and J ends were trimmed by 2 bases and 0 bases, with 9 bases remaining between them. The CDR3 DNA sequence: TGTGCCAGCAGCTTACTCGGTTCTAGCACAGATACGCAGTATTTT. Its translation is CASSLLGSSTDTQYF.

The chain has TRBV5-1 and TRBJ2-1; 9 positions agree with TRBD2. From germline, CDR1 is SGHRS and CDR2 YFSETQ. With 1 base clipped from V and 4 bases from J, the junction kept 6 bases outside the gene matches. The CDR3 spans 16 residues. Written as DNA, the CDR3 is TGCGCCAGCAGCTTGATGGCGGGGGGGCCTTACAATGAGCAGTTCTTC. Its protein product is CASSLMAGGPYNEQFF.

The V and J genes are TRBV6-5 and TRBJ2-7; a weak D match, TRBD2 (5 bases). The CDR3 has 15 amino acids. Germline CDR1 reads MNHEY; CDR2 reads SVGAGI. Between the trimmed V and J ends, which lost 6 bases and 5 bases, there was a span of 20 bases. The CDR3 spells CASRHDGRGGHEQYF. In DNA form, the CDR3 reads TGTGCCAGCAGGCACGATGGCCGGGGTGGCCACGAGCAGTACTTC.

The chain combines TRBV2 with TRBJ2-3; 13 bases fit TRBD2. The germline CDR1 and CDR2 sequences are SNHLY and FYNNEI. V lost 11 bases, J lost 5 bases, and 7 bases stayed unmatched. This CDR3 is built from 14 residues. This chain's CDR3 is CAVRLAGGKDTQYF. CDR3 DNA sequence: TGTGCCGTCCGACTAGCGGGGGGAAAAGATACGCAGTATTTT.

This clone appeared a single time. The DNA for the CDR3 is TGTGCCAGCAGCCAATTAAGCGGGGTATCCTACAATGAGCAGTTCTTC. This encodes CASSQLSGVSYNEQFF. This chain joins TRBV4-2 and TRBJ2-1; 7 nucleotides align to TRBD2. Trimming removed 2 bases from V and 1 base from J; junction bases left unmatched: 5. CDR3 length: 16 residues. CDR1 is LGHNA and CDR2 is YNFKEQ in the germline V gene.

The chain uses TRBV10-3 and TRBJ2-5; D is uncertain. V shed 10 bases and J shed 1 base, with 25 bases lying between them. In germline, CDR1 is ENHRY, CDR2 SYGVKD. There are 17 residues in the CDR3. Here the CDR3 DNA reads TGTGCCACCTCGTTTCAGCGTCCCATATGCGGCCAAGAGACCCAGTACTTC. Its translation: CATSFQRPICGQETQYF.

The chain recombines TRBV27 with TRBJ2-1; weak D call: TRBD1 (5 bases). This CDR3 comprises 16 residues. The V end was cut by 5 bases, the J end by 0 bases, with 14 bases between. Germline lookup yields CDR1 MNHEY and CDR2 SMNVEV (reference sequence). This CDR3 is CASSLLGASSYNEQFF. The CDR3 DNA reads TGTGCCAGCAGTCTTTTAGGGGCGAGCTCCTACAATGAGCAGTTCTTC.

This chain joins TRBV5-4 and TRBJ2-3; 9 nucleotides line up with TRBD2. J gave up 0 bases and V 4 bases, and 6 bases lay outside the gene matches. This CDR3 has 16 amino acids. The germline V gene encodes CDR1 SGHNT and CDR2 YYREEE (reference sequence). CDR3 amino acids: CASSGPTSGSTDTQYF. The CDR3 region has the DNA TGTGCCAGCAGCGGCCCCACTAGCGGGAGCACAGATACGCAGTATTTT.

The sample holds a few counts of this clone. The V call is TRBV4-1, the J call TRBJ2-1; D unclear. Germline CDR1 reads MGHRA; CDR2 reads YSYEKL. The CDR3 sequence is 16 residues long. Trimming pared 4 bases from V and 0 bases from J, leaving 13 bases between. Here the CDR3 DNA reads TGCGCCAGCAGCCGCCACGCATCGGGCTCCTACAATGAGCAGTTCTTC. Protein: CASSRHASGSYNEQFF.

The chain employs TRBV5-3 and TRBJ2-2; TRBD2 aligns across 9 bases. TRBV5-3 is an open reading frame whose function is uncertain. V trimming: 5 bases; J trimming: 7 bases; junction bases outside the gene matches: 9. This CDR3 contains 15 residues. The CDR3 loop reads CARSKKSGRIGELFF. The CDR3 nucleotides are TGTGCCAGAAGTAAGAAAAGCGGGAGGATCGGGGAGCTGTTTTTT.

The V call is TRBV5-5, the J call TRBJ2-7, with D possibly matching TRBD2 (6 bases). Germline CDR1 is SGHKS and CDR2 is YYEKEE (reference sequence). The CDR3 consists of 14 residues. The V end was cut by 4 bases, the J end by 2 bases, with 13 bases between. Here the CDR3 DNA reads TGTGCCAGCAGCGCCACATGGACTACCTACGAGCAGTACTTC. It translates to CASSATWTTYEQYF.

The V call is TRBV20-1, the J call TRBJ1-2; unclear D gene. Germline V CDR1 and CDR2: DFQATT, SNEGSKA (reference sequence). CDR3 length: 11 residues. V lost 2 bases and J lost 7, with 8 bases in between. The CDR3 DNA sequence: TGCAGTGCTAGACCCCCGAGTGGCTACACCTTC. Protein: CSARPPSGYTF.

V and J are TRBV30 and TRBJ2-7, with 9 bases lining up with TRBD1. The J segment lost 6 bases and the V segment lost 4 bases, leaving 7 bases of the junction unmatched. The CDR3 has 13 residues. Looked up from germline, CDR1 is GTSNPN and CDR2 is SVGIG (reference sequence). The CDR3 DNA is TGTGCCTGGAACGGACAGGGGTTTGGCGAGCAGTACTTC. This encodes CAWNGQGFGEQYF.

The chain uses TRBV5-5 and TRBJ2-7; 7 bases are shared with TRBD1. CDR1 is SGHKS, CDR2 YYEKEE, per germline (reference sequence). V was clipped by 0 bases and J by 3 bases; unmatched bases: 15. The CDR3 totals 18 residues. The CDR3 nucleotides read TGTGCCAGCAGCTTGGCAGCAAGGACAGGATACCCTCTCTACGAGCAGTACTTC. This translates into CASSLAARTGYPLYEQYF.

The V and J genes are TRBV29-1 and TRBJ2-2; 8 bases are a match to TRBD2. Per the germline V gene, CDR1 is SQVTM and CDR2 is ANQGSEA. The length of the CDR3 is 15 residues. J lost 2 bases, V lost 3 bases, and 5 bases had no gene match. This CDR3 reads CSVEFTSGNTGELFF. Written as DNA, the CDR3 is TGCAGCGTTGAGTTCACTAGCGGCAACACCGGGGAGCTGTTTTTT.

This chain connects TRBV12-5 to TRBJ1-1, with a weak D call TRBD1 (6 bases). The CDR3 has 13 residues. Trimming left V 5 bases short and J 7 bases short, with 14 bases between. Germline V CDR1 and CDR2: LGHNT, FRNRAP. CDR3 amino acids: CASGRQASVEAFF. CDR3 DNA: TGTGCTAGTGGTCGACAGGCGTCCGTTGAAGCTTTCTTT.

This chain uses TRBV7-2 with TRBJ1-1; D remains ambiguous. The CDR3 has 14 amino acids. Germline lookup yields CDR1 SGHTA and CDR2 FQGNSA. V dropped 3 bases and J dropped 1 base, with 9 bases sitting between them. The CDR3 sequence: CASSFTTENTEAFF. The CDR3 DNA is TGTGCCAGCAGCTTTACTACCGAGAACACTGAAGCTTTCTTT. Based on the CDR3 plus reference TRBV7-2 and TRBJ1-1, the full variable domain is GAGVSQSPSNKVTEKGKDVELRCDPISGHTALYWYRQSLGQGLEFLIYFQGNSAPDKSGLPSDRFSAERTGGSVSTLTIQRTQQEDSAVYLCASSFTTENTEAFFGQGTRLTVV.